This is a list of T cell receptor beta chains from one sample in a study of T cells after yellow fever vaccination. One entry per CDR3 protein, called by TCRdb with MiXCR from the 5' RACE reads. The sample shows about 340,000 distinct CDR3 sequences, 3% to 4.5% of them seen only once. The specimen comprised PBMCs, sampled 5 days after the yellow fever booster vaccination. The receptor set was obtained from a man aged 18 to 30 who received the YFV17D yellow fever vaccine. CDR3s include the opening cysteine and the closing phenylalanine or tryptophan. Fields, in order: V gene, D gene, clone size, J gene, CDR3 DNA, CDR3 protein. A D gene is named only where the DNA matches it firmly. Part of the rows lack a size; the others show once, few, many or a class for expanded clones.

TRBV5-1	.	many	TRBJ2-5	TGCGCCAGCAGCTTTGGCAGCAAAGAGACCCAGTACTTC	CASSFGSKETQYF
TRBV30	TRBD1	few	TRBJ1-5	TGTGCCTGCGGACAGGGGTCCGTCGGGCAGCCCCAGCATTTT	CACGQGSVGQPQHF
TRBV28	.	.	TRBJ1-5	TGTGCCAGCAGTTTATGGGGTGGAGCCCAGCATTTT	CASSLWGGAQHF
TRBV5-1	TRBD1	.	TRBJ2-1	TGCGCCAGCAGCTTGGTGGGGACAGGGGACGAGCAGTTCTTC	CASSLVGTGDEQFF
TRBV7-8	.	.	TRBJ2-7	TGTGCCAGCACCCTCGCAGCCGGCCTCTCCTACGAGCAGTACTTC	CASTLAAGLSYEQYF
TRBV6-2/TRBV6-3	.	few	TRBJ1-1	TGTGCCAGCAGCCCACTCGAGACAGTCGCCTTAAATAGGGTGAACACTGAAGCTTTCTTT	CASSPLETVALNRVNTEAFF
TRBV3-1	.	.	TRBJ2-6	TGTGCCAGCAGCCAACAGGTAACTGGGGCCAACGTCCTGACTTTC	CASSQQVTGANVLTF
TRBV10-3	.	.	TRBJ1-2	TGTGCCATCAGTGAGTCACAGATTAACTATGGCTACACCTTC	CAISESQINYGYTF
TRBV7-9	.	many	TRBJ2-7	TGTGCCAGCAGCTTGAAGGGGAATCTCCCCTACGAGCAGTACTTC	CASSLKGNLPYEQYF
TRBV3-1	.	many	TRBJ2-6	TGTGCCAGCAGTACCAGCTCTGGGGCCAACGTCCTGACTTTC	CASSTSSGANVLTF
TRBV5-6	TRBD2	few	TRBJ2-5	TGTGCCAGCAGCTCCGGGGGAGGGGAAGAGACCCAGTACTTC	CASSSGGGEETQYF
TRBV7-6	.	few	TRBJ2-3	TGTGCCAGCAGCTTAGTGAGTCAGTTTCAAGCCGTCACAGATACGCAGTATTTT	CASSLVSQFQAVTDTQYF